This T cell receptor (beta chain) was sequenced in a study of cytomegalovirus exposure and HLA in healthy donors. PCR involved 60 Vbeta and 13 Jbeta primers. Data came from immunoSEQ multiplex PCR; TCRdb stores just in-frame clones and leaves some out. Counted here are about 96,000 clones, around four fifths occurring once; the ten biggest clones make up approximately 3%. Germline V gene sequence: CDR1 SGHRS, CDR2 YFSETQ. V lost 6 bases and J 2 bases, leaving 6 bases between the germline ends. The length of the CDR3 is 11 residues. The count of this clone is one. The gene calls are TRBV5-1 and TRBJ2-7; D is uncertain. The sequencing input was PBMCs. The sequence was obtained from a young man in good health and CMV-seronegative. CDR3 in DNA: TGCGCCAGCAAACTAACCTACGAGCAGTACTTC. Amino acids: CASKLTYEQYF.